This T cell receptor beta chain appears in the sequencing data of a study of T cells after yellow fever vaccination. Findings of the study overall: The booster response re-showed most primary clones: 95% to 96% CD4, about 89% CD8. Peaking faster, on day 5 versus 15, the secondary response was nonetheless weaker.

This clonotype was seen repeatedly, ten times or more. CDR1 and CDR2 from the germline V gene are MRHNA and SNTAGT. The CDR3 length is 15 residues. Trimming took off 2 bases at V and 5 bases at J, with 12 bases between the two ends. TCRdb re-derived calls from the 5' RACE reads in MiXCR, one entry per CDR3 protein. The top ten clones hold roughly 24% of a sample with about 52,000 distinct CDR3 sequences, 6.6% of them seen once. This sequence was found in a man aged 18 to 29 who received the YFV17D yellow fever vaccine. This specimen was CD8+ T cells not binding an NS4B(214-222) dextramer, sorted from PBMCs, taken roughly 47 days after the first yellow fever vaccination. V gene TRBV6-4 combines with J gene TRBJ2-2, with D hard to call. The CDR3 nucleotides are TGTGCCAGCAGTGACGGTTATCAGGATACCGGGGAGCTGTTTTTT. Protein sequence: CASSDGYQDTGELFF.